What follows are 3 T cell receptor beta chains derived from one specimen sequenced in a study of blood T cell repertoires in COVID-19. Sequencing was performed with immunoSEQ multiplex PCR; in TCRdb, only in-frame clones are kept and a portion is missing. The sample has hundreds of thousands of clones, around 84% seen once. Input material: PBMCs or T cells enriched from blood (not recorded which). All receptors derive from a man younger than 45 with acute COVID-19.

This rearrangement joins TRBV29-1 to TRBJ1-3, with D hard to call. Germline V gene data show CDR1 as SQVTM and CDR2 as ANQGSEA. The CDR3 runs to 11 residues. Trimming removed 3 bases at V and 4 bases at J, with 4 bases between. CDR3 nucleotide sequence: TGCAGCGTTGACGAGGGAAACACCATATATTTT. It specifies CSVDEGNTIYF.

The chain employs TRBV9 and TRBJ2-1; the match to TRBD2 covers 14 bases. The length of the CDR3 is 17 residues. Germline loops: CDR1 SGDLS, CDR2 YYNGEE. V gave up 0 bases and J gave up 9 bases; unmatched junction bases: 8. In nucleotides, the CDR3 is TGTGCCAGCAGCGTAGGGGGGACTAGCGGGAGCCGGGGTGAGCAGTTCTTC. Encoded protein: CASSVGGTSGSRGEQFF.

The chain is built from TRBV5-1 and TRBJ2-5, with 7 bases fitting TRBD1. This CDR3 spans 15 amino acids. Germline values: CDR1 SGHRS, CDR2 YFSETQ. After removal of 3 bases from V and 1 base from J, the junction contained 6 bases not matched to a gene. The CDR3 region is CASSSGTVFQETQYF. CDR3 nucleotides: TGCGCCAGCAGCTCAGGGACAGTATTCCAAGAGACCCAGTACTTC.